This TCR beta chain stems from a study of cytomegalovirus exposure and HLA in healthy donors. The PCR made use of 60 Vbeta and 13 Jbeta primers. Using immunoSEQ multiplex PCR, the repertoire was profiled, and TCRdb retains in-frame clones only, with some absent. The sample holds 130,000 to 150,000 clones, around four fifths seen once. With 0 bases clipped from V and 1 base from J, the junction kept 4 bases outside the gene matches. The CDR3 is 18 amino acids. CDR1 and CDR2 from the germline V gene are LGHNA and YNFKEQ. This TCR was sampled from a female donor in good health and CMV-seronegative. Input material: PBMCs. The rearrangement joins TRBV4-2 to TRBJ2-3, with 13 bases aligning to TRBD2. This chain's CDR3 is CASSQDPGTSGGTDTQYF. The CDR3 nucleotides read TGTGCCAGCAGCCAAGATCCGGGGACTAGCGGGGGCACAGATACGCAGTATTTT.